Below, 9 T cell receptor beta chains from the same sample are listed, as sequenced in a study of metastatic and nonmetastatic thyroid tumors. Each patient came to thyroid surgery without any prior treatment (of any kind). With MiXCR, TCRdb called clones anew from the PCR reads. Of about 16,000 clones in the sample, about 31% were seen once. Sequencing was done on a sample of tumor tissue. All receptors come from a female donor with papillary thyroid cancer or a benign thyroid nodule (not recorded which). Some clones in this sample may be carry-over from other donors' samples.

This clone is termed medium-sized (0.01 to 0.1%). The gene calls are TRBV5-1 and TRBJ2-5; D remains ambiguous. The CDR3 sequence is 15 residues long. The V and J ends lost 4 bases and 5 bases respectively, with 18 bases between them. The germline gives CDR1 SGHRS, CDR2 YFSETQ. CDR3 sequence reads: CASSLSFSLMETQYF. For the CDR3, the DNA is TGCGCCAGCAGCCTTTCGTTTTCCCTAATGGAGACCCAGTACTTC.

The chain couples TRBV6-1 to TRBJ1-1; TRBD1 is a possible D gene (5 bases). Germline CDR1 reads MNHNS; CDR2 reads SASEGT. Trimming shortened V by 0 bases and J by 3 bases, and 5 bases separated the two germline ends. There are 13 residues in the CDR3. DNA for the CDR3: TGTGCCAGCAGTGAAGCGGGACACACTGAAGCTTTCTTT. Its protein is CASSEAGHTEAFF.

This rearrangement joins TRBV20-1 to TRBJ1-5; no clear D. The V gene's germline CDR1 is DFQATT and CDR2 SNEGSKA (reference sequence). The length of the CDR3 is 16 residues. V was trimmed by 4 bases and J by 5 bases, leaving 21 bases between them. The CDR3 sequence is CSATPQIGSEDQPQHF. In nucleotides, the CDR3 is TGCAGTGCTACCCCTCAAATCGGTAGTGAAGATCAGCCCCAGCATTTT.

V usage is TRBV20-1 and J usage is TRBJ2-1; TRBD2 matches at 9 bases. The CDR3 sequence is 13 residues long. The germline CDR1 and CDR2 sequences are DFQATT and SNEGSKA (reference sequence). The V gene end was trimmed by 3 bases and the J gene end by 6 bases; junction bases not matched to a gene: 3. The DNA of the CDR3 is TGCAGTGCTAGGTTAGCGGGAGTCAATGAGCAGTTCTTC. Its translation: CSARLAGVNEQFF.

Only a few counts were recorded for this clone. The J gene is TRBJ1-1, the V gene TRBV6-1; D is undetermined. The CDR3 spans 13 residues. The V gene lost 6 bases and the J gene lost 7 bases, with 15 bases spanning the gap. Germline assignment: CDR1 MNHNS and CDR2 SASEGT. The CDR3 nucleotides are TGTGCCAGCAGACCTTTAGGACGGGGTGAAGCTTTCTTT. It translates to CASRPLGRGEAFF.

This clone was observed once. V and J are TRBV7-6 and TRBJ2-2; D may be TRBD2 (6 bases). Germline V gene lookup returns CDR1 SGHVS and CDR2 FNYEAQ. V shed 1 base and J shed 0 bases, with 12 bases lying between them. This CDR3 contains 17 residues. In DNA form, the CDR3 reads TGTGCCAGCAGCTTAGAAGGGACTGCGACGAACACCGGGGAGCTGTTTTTT. This translates into CASSLEGTATNTGELFF.

The J gene is TRBJ1-1, the V gene TRBV6-1; 7 bases line up with TRBD1. Trimming removed 6 bases from V and 0 bases from J; junction bases left unmatched: 1. CDR3 length: 13 residues. Looked up from germline, CDR1 is MNHNS and CDR2 is SASEGT. In nucleotides, the CDR3 is TGTGCCAGCAGGGACAGGATGAACACTGAAGCTTTCTTT. Its translation: CASRDRMNTEAFF.

By its share, this clone is medium-sized. The chain is built from TRBV20-1 and TRBJ2-7, with 7 bases identical to TRBD1. Germline values: CDR1 DFQATT, CDR2 SNEGSKA (reference sequence). The CDR3 has 12 residues. Unmatched junction bases numbered 3, after V lost 4 bases and J lost 3 bases. The CDR3: CSANRGYYEQYF. CDR3 in DNA: TGCAGTGCTAACAGGGGTTACTACGAGCAGTACTTC.

This clone was counted between two and nine times. An end of the junction does not agree with germline; a read error may underlie this. This rearrangement joins TRBV12-3 or TRBV12-4 to TRBJ1-5, with 7 bases that match TRBD1. This CDR3 region has 14 residues. The CDR3 here is CASSPGQANQPQHF. In nucleotides, the CDR3 is TGTGCCAGCAGTCCCGGACAGGCGAATCAGCCCCAGCACTTT.